This paragraph reports one TCR beta chain. A much larger clone sits a single nucleotide away, making a read error possible. Three rounds of nested PCR, following a modified ARM-PCR protocol, produced the TCRbeta library. Using its own MiXCR run on the multiplex PCR reads, TCRdb lists one record per CDR3 protein. The sample records 200,000 to 250,000 distinct CDR3 sequences, about 76% being singletons. The data were taken from a study of tumor and adjacent non-tumor tissue in lung cancer. The CDR3 is made up of 18 amino acids. The V end lost 0 bases, the J end lost 4 bases, and 19 bases lay between the germline ends. Germline CDR1 LGHNA, CDR2 YNFKEQ. This sample's RNA came from whole unsorted tissue.

The TCR was taken from a man aged 55 to 69 with non-small cell lung cancer. V is TRBV4-2 and J is TRBJ1-5; no reliable D call. Sequenced input: lung tumor tissue. The DNA for the CDR3 is TGTGCCAGCAGCCAAGATGGCCAGCACCACGCTAGAAATCAGCCCCAGCATTTT. This translates into CASSQDGQHHARNQPQHF.